Each of the 12 T cell receptor beta chains below was sequenced from the same sample in a study of shared clonotypes between healthy human individuals. Terminally differentiated effector memory CD45RA+ cells were left out of the naive CD8 fraction, which was CD45RO-negative and positively selected for CCR7. TCRdb keeps only in-frame clones here, not all; method: immunoSEQ multiplex PCR. Altogether about 2.2 million clones are present, under 95% being singletons, with the ten largest covering roughly 1.8%. The source material was naive CD8+ T cells from PBMCs. The receptors come from a man between 18 and 35 years old in good health. Some clones in this sample may be carry-over from other donors' samples.

This chain links TRBV19 with TRBJ2-4, with D possibly being TRBD2 (6 bases). Germline V gives CDR1 LNHDA, CDR2 SQIVND (reference sequence). Trimming stripped 0 bases from V and 1 base from J, with 13 bases between. The CDR3 runs 17 residues. The CDR3 reads CASSIELEGSAKNIQYF. CDR3 in DNA: TGTGCCAGTAGTATAGAGCTGGAGGGGAGCGCCAAAAACATTCAGTACTTC.

The chain is built from TRBV5-1 and TRBJ1-2; 12 nucleotides line up with TRBD1. From germline, CDR1 is SGHRS and CDR2 YFSETQ. The CDR3 contains 15 residues. The ends lost 3 bases at V and 4 bases at J; junction bases unmatched: 4. In DNA form, the CDR3 reads TGCGCCAGCAGCTGGGGACAGGGGGCTGTCTATGGCTACACCTTC. Its protein is CASSWGQGAVYGYTF.

The gene calls are TRBV7-2 and TRBJ1-2; TRBD1 matches at 10 bases. The CDR3 sequence is 18 residues long. The V and J ends lost 3 bases and 0 bases, in that order; junction bases with no gene match: 10. Germline loops: CDR1 SGHTA, CDR2 FQGNSA. The CDR3 sequence: CASSFPTDRGKTNYGYTF. CDR3 nucleotides: TGTGCCAGCAGCTTTCCTACGGACAGGGGGAAAACTAACTATGGCTACACCTTC.

The chain uses TRBV4-3 and TRBJ2-5; TRBD1 or TRBD2 may be the D gene (6 bases each). The CDR3 covers 15 residues. The ends were cut back, 0 bases at V and 3 bases at J, with 11 bases in the middle. CDR1 is LGHNA and CDR2 is YSLEER in the germline V gene. CDR3 residues: CASSQDLEGEETQYF. CDR3 sequence (DNA): TGCGCCAGCAGCCAAGATCTGGAGGGGGAAGAGACCCAGTACTTC.

The chain employs TRBV19 and TRBJ2-1; 11 bases align to TRBD2. The CDR3 contains 15 residues. The trim removed 3 bases at V and 4 bases at J, leaving 2 bases unmatched. CDR1 LNHDA and CDR2 SQIVND come from the germline V gene (reference sequence). The CDR3 coding sequence is TGTGCCAGTAGTATGGGACTAGCGGAGTACAATGAGCAGTTCTTC. It is translated as CASSMGLAEYNEQFF.

The chain joins TRBV27 to TRBJ1-1; TRBD1 agrees at 7 bases. After removal of 6 bases from V and 7 bases from J, the junction contained 8 bases not matched to a gene. Germline CDR1 and CDR2: MNHEY and SMNVEV (reference sequence). The CDR3 runs 13 residues. The CDR3 sequence: CASSYKDRLEAFF. In DNA form, the CDR3 reads TGTGCCAGCAGCTACAAGGACAGGCTTGAAGCTTTCTTT.

DNA of the CDR3: TGTGCCAGCAGCCAAGGCTCCGGACAGCAATACAATGAGCAGTTCTTC. Amino acids: CASSQGSGQQYNEQFF. The chain couples TRBV5-4 to TRBJ2-1; weak D call: TRBD1 (6 bases). The CDR3 runs 16 residues. CDR1 is SGHNT, CDR2 YYREEE, per germline (reference sequence). Trimming took off 4 bases at V and 4 bases at J, with 18 bases between the two ends.

The rearrangement joins TRBV10-2 to TRBJ2-7, with TRBD1 as a possible D gene (5 bases). This CDR3 is 14 amino acids long. The V gene's germline CDR1 is WSHSY and CDR2 SAAADI. Between the trimmed V and J ends, which lost 5 bases and 0 bases, there was a span of 11 bases. CDR3 bases: TGCGCCAGCAGTCAAAGGACACTCTCCTACGAGCAGTACTTC. Translation gives CASSQRTLSYEQYF.

The genes are TRBV7-9 and TRBJ1-1; TRBD1 aligns across 7 bases. Germline V gives CDR1 SEHNR, CDR2 FQNEAQ (reference sequence). This CDR3 is built from 13 residues. V gave up 5 bases and J gave up 11 bases; unmatched junction bases: 11. CDR3 coding DNA: TGTGCCAGCAGCCCTACAGGGGCCTCGGAGGCTTTCTTT. Its protein product is CASSPTGASEAFF.

The J gene is TRBJ2-1, the V gene TRBV7-9; D is uncertain. This CDR3 spans 14 amino acids. V dropped 5 bases and J dropped 4 bases, with 12 bases sitting between them. Germline values: CDR1 SEHNR, CDR2 FQNEAQ (reference sequence). The CDR3 coding sequence is TGTGCCAGCAGCCAACGGATTCTATACAATGAGCAGTTCTTC. Protein: CASSQRILYNEQFF.

The genes are TRBV28 and TRBJ2-3; TRBD2 matches at 7 bases. The CDR3 has 18 residues. J gave up 6 bases and V 5 bases, and 20 bases lay outside the gene matches. Germline assignment: CDR1 MDHEN and CDR2 SYDVKM. The DNA for the CDR3 is TGTGCCAGCAGTGGCCCGTCCGGTGTGGCGGGAGAATTTGATACGCAGTATTTT. Translation: CASSGPSGVAGEFDTQYF.

The CDR3 DNA follows: TGTGCCACCAGCAGTGGAACCCCTCGGTCAGCGGGAGAAGAGACCCAGTACTTC. This encodes CATSSGTPRSAGEETQYF. The J gene is TRBJ2-5, the V gene TRBV15; TRBD2 matches 8 bases. V lost 3 bases, J lost 3 bases, and 15 bases stayed unmatched. Germline V gene sequence: CDR1 LNHNV, CDR2 YYDKDF (reference sequence). The CDR3 totals 18 residues.